This T cell receptor beta chain was sequenced for a study of TIL therapy for anti-PD-1-resistant metastatic lung cancer. Time point given: pre-treatment sample, taken before nivolumab and TIL therapy. Most excised metastases sampled were pleural nodules or supraclavicular lymph nodes. Progressing patients received lymphodepletion, expanded TIL infusion and IL-2. Enrollment ran from October 2017 to early 2020. The CDR3 spans 12 residues. V was shortened by 5 bases and J by 3 bases, with 8 bases between the two germline ends. CDR1 and CDR2 (germline): MNHEY, SVGEGT. Sequencing used immunoSEQ v3. Sequencing depth was approximately 2 million read pairs for survey level, roughly 4.5-6 million for deep. Repertoires were generated with immunoSEQ multiplex PCR, while TCRdb's copy carries only in-frame clones and drops some. The sample records more than 90,000 clones, 55% to 75% being singletons.

The source of this sequence is a person aged 25-85 years with non-small cell lung cancer. Sample: tumor tissue, taken at baseline. This chain connects TRBV6-2 or TRBV6-3 to TRBJ2-7; D call uncertain. The CDR3 nucleotides read TGTGCCAGCAGTAAGGACGGCTACGAGCAGTACTTC. Protein: CASSKDGYEQYF.